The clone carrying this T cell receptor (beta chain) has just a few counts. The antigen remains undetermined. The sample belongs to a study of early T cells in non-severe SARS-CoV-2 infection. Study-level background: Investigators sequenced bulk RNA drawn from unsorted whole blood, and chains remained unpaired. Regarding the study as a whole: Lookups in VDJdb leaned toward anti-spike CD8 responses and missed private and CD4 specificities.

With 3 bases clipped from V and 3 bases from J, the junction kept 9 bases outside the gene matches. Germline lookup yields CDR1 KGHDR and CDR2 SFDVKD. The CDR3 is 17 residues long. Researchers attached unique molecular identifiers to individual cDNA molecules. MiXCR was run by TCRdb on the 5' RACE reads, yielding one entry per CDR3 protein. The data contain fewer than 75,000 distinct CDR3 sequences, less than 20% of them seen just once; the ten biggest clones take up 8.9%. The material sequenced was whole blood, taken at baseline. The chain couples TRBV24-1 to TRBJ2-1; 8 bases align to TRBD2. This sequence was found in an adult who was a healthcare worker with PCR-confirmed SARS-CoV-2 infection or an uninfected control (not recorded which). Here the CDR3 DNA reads TGTGCCACCAGTGATGGAGGGCGGGGGGCCGACTACAATGAGCAGTTCTTC. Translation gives CATSDGGRGADYNEQFF.